This T cell receptor beta chain came from a study of cytomegalovirus exposure and HLA in healthy donors. Overall study findings and caveats: Sequencing likely caused a cluster of highly shared sequence variants. Cytomegalovirus-associated status was assigned to fewer than 200 TCR beta chains. Data from an earlier analysis indicated that most TCR beta V segments were productive either about 87% or about 30% of the time. Several V segments, TRBV6-2 and TRBV6-3 among them, could not be told apart and were dropped.

CDR1 is SEHNR, CDR2 FQNEAQ, per germline (reference sequence). This CDR3 is 16 amino acids long. Trimming pared 2 bases from V and 3 bases from J, leaving 14 bases between. Concerning this clone itself: Its antigen remains unknown.

The PCR had 60 Vbeta and 13 Jbeta primers. Clones were sequenced by immunoSEQ multiplex PCR, and TCRdb holds only the in-frame ones, with some missing. Of 100,000 to 150,000 clones listed, about 74% were seen once; the top ten hold more than 3%. The sample was PBMCs. The chain combines TRBV7-9 with TRBJ1-5; D gene ambiguous. The source of this sequence is a young man in good health and CMV-seronegative. In DNA form, the CDR3 reads TGTGCCAGCAGCTTAATTGTTGGGCCGCTCAATCAGCCCCAGCATTTT. Translated, it gives CASSLIVGPLNQPQHF. The variable domain in full, with the rest retrieved from reference TRBV7-9 and TRBJ1-5, is DTGVSQNPRHKITKRGQNVTFRCDPISEHNRLYWYRQTLGQGPEFLTYFQNEAQLEKSRLLSDRFSAERPKGSFSTLEIQRTEQGDSAMYLCASSLIVGPLNQPQHFGDGTRLSIL.